The 18 T cell receptor beta chains given below trace back to one sample, sequenced in a study of PD-L1 blockade in urothelial cancer. Libraries were prepared by immunoSEQ multiplex PCR; TCRdb keeps only in-frame clonotypes and omits some of them. Here the sample spans about 30,000 clones, nearly 90% being singletons. Documented time point: peripheral blood 6 weeks after treatment start. The sequences come from PBMCs, collected around atezolizumab (anti-PD-L1) treatment. All receptors derive from a man of 80 years or more with urothelial cancer.

CDR3 sequence: CASSLQGNGELFF. In DNA form, the CDR3 reads TGTGCCAGCTCGCTACAGGGGAACGGGGAGCTGTTTTTT. This chain uses TRBV18 with TRBJ2-2; 7 nucleotides line up with TRBD1. Germline CDR1 KGHSH, CDR2 LQKENI. V was clipped by 6 bases and J by 7 bases; unmatched bases: 5. The length of the CDR3 is 13 residues.

The rearrangement joins TRBV5-1 to TRBJ1-2; D perhaps matches TRBD1 (5 bases). Germline V CDR1 and CDR2: SGHRS, YFSETQ. V was cut by 3 bases and J by 8 bases, with 11 bases left in between. This CDR3 is 12 amino acids long. The CDR3 loop reads CASSYTGGGYTF. CDR3 coding DNA: TGCGCCAGCAGCTATACAGGTGGAGGCTACACCTTC.

The chain recombines TRBV27 with TRBJ2-7; TRBD1 aligns across 8 bases. After removal of 4 bases from V and 5 bases from J, the junction contained 4 bases not matched to a gene. The CDR3 is made up of 13 amino acids. Germline CDR1 reads MNHEY; CDR2 reads SMNVEV (reference sequence). The chain's CDR3 is CASSWTGINEQYF. CDR3 bases: TGTGCCAGCAGTTGGACAGGGATAAACGAGCAGTACTTC.

The chain combines TRBV18 with TRBJ2-5, with 10 bases aligning to TRBD1. This CDR3 comprises 15 residues. V lost 3 bases to trimming and J lost 4 bases; unmatched junction nucleotides: 5. Germline V gene lookup returns CDR1 KGHSH and CDR2 LQKENI. As DNA, the CDR3 is TGTGCCAGCTCACCCGACAGGGGGCAAGGAGAGACCCAGTACTTC. Its protein product is CASSPDRGQGETQYF.

The chain is built from TRBV30 and TRBJ2-2, with 9 bases that match TRBD1. This CDR3 comprises 15 residues. V lost 5 bases, J lost 3 bases, and 7 bases stayed unmatched. Germline V gene sequence: CDR1 GTSNPN, CDR2 SVGIG (reference sequence). The CDR3 region is CAWDPGQGYTGELFF. In DNA, the CDR3 is TGTGCCTGGGATCCGGGACAGGGATACACCGGGGAGCTGTTTTTT.

V and J are TRBV5-6 and TRBJ2-2; D is ambiguous. V lost 3 bases, J lost 3 bases, and 15 bases lay in between. Germline V gene lookup returns CDR1 SGHDT and CDR2 YYEEEE. This CDR3 has 16 amino acids. The CDR3 loop reads CASSSDRVRHTGELFF. The DNA of the CDR3 is TGTGCCAGCAGCTCGGATCGGGTTCGGCACACCGGGGAGCTGTTTTTT.

V usage is TRBV6-5 and J usage is TRBJ2-1, with 15 bases identical to TRBD2. CDR1 is MNHEY and CDR2 is SVGAGI in the germline V gene. CDR3 length: 15 residues. V lost 8 bases and J lost 4; bases outside the gene matches: 3. The CDR3 reads CASGLAGGVYNEQFF. CDR3 bases: TGTGCCAGCGGACTAGCGGGAGGGGTTTACAATGAGCAGTTCTTC.

The chain joins TRBV27 to TRBJ2-1, with a tentative D call TRBD2 (6 bases). Germline lookup yields CDR1 MNHEY and CDR2 SMNVEV (reference sequence). The CDR3 is 16 amino acids. The ends were cut back, 3 bases at V and 12 bases at J, with 24 bases in the middle. The CDR3 coding sequence is TGTGCCAGCAGTTTCGTCAAATTTGGCGGGACCCCGAGGCAGTTCTTC. It translates to CASSFVKFGGTPRQFF.

This chain links TRBV18 with TRBJ1-5, with a tentative D call TRBD1 (6 bases). The CDR3 has 15 amino acids. V was cut by 6 bases and J by 3 bases, with 15 bases left in between. The germline V gene has CDR1 KGHSH and CDR2 LQKENI. The CDR3, as DNA: TGTGCCAGCTCTCGAGAGGGGGTTCTCAATCAGCCCCAGCATTTT. Translated: CASSREGVLNQPQHF.

The rearrangement joins TRBV5-4 to TRBJ2-7; 7 bases are shared with TRBD1. V lost 1 base, J lost 5 bases, and 3 bases stayed unmatched. CDR1 and CDR2 (germline): SGHNT, YYREEE (reference sequence). This CDR3 has 13 amino acids. For the CDR3, the DNA is TGTGCCAGCAGCTTGTCAGGGGGAAACGAGCAGTACTTC. Its protein is CASSLSGGNEQYF. Complete variable domain (other parts from reference TRBV5-4 and TRBJ2-7): ETGVTQSPTHLIKTRGQQVTLRCSSQSGHNTVSWYQQALGQGPQFIFQYYREEENGRGNFPPRFSGLQFPNYSSELNVNALELDDSALYLCASSLSGGNEQYFGPGTRLTVT.

V gene TRBV18 combines with J gene TRBJ1-2, with D possibly TRBD1 on 6 matching bases. The ends were cut back, 2 bases at V and 4 bases at J, with 11 bases in the middle. CDR1 is KGHSH and CDR2 is LQKENI in the germline V gene. This CDR3 is built from 14 residues. The CDR3 region has the DNA TGTGCCAGCTCACCAGGGGGCGCTACCTATGGCTACACCTTC. It yields the protein CASSPGGATYGYTF.

The chain joins TRBV19 to TRBJ2-1; 9 nucleotides agree with TRBD2. CDR3 length: 17 residues. The V gene end was trimmed by 3 bases and the J gene end by 7 bases; junction bases not matched to a gene: 13. CDR1 is LNHDA and CDR2 is SQIVND in the germline V gene (reference sequence). The CDR3 DNA is TGTGCCAGTAGTATCGGCACCCTAGCGGGACTAGGGAATGAGCAGTTCTTC. Translating gives CASSIGTLAGLGNEQFF.

CDR3 amino acids: CASSHDVGPQYF. In nucleotides, the CDR3 is TGTGCCAGTAGTCATGACGTGGGGCCTCAGTACTTC. The chain couples TRBV19 to TRBJ2-7; D may be TRBD1 (5 bases). V lost 5 bases and J 10 bases, leaving 15 bases between the germline ends. CDR3 length: 12 residues. The germline gives CDR1 LNHDA, CDR2 SQIVND (reference sequence).

The rearrangement joins TRBV7-8 to TRBJ2-1; 13 nucleotides line up with TRBD2. Germline CDR1 reads SGHVS; CDR2 reads FQNEAQ. The V segment lost 5 bases and the J segment 8 bases; nucleotides outside the gene matches: 9. The CDR3 extends over 16 amino acids. CDR3 protein: CASSPRTSGSKDEQFF. CDR3 nucleotides: TGTGCCAGCAGCCCCCGGACTAGCGGGAGTAAGGATGAGCAGTTCTTC.

This chain connects TRBV5-1 to TRBJ1-5, with 8 bases matching TRBD1. The CDR3 spans 15 residues. The germline gives CDR1 SGHRS, CDR2 YFSETQ. After removal of 4 bases from V and 2 bases from J, the junction contained 5 bases not matched to a gene. CDR3 bases: TGCGCCAGCAGCCCGTGGACAGGGCGCAATCAGCCCCAGCATTTT. It codes for CASSPWTGRNQPQHF.

The chain employs TRBV4-1 and TRBJ2-1, with 14 bases lining up with TRBD2. The length of the CDR3 is 20 residues. Trimming took 3 bases from V and 1 from J; bases not matched to a gene: 11. Germline V CDR1 and CDR2: MGHRA, YSYEKL. The DNA of the CDR3 is TGCGCCAGCAGCCATCCACCGGGACTAGCGGGAGAAGGGTCCTACAATGAGCAGTTCTTC. Amino acids: CASSHPPGLAGEGSYNEQFF.

The chain employs TRBV11-3 and TRBJ2-1; 8 bases map to TRBD1. The CDR3 contains 14 residues. The germline gives CDR1 SGHNT, CDR2 YENEEA. With 4 bases clipped from V and 7 bases from J, the junction kept 6 bases outside the gene matches. CDR3 in amino acids: CASSSSGQGNEQFF. In DNA form, the CDR3 reads TGTGCCAGCAGCTCAAGCGGACAGGGAAATGAGCAGTTCTTC.

The chain joins TRBV2 to TRBJ2-2; 8 nucleotides match TRBD2. The germline CDR1 and CDR2 sequences are SNHLY and FYNNEI. This CDR3 is built from 15 residues. V shed 6 bases, J shed 3 bases, and the junction held 6 bases outside the gene matches. The CDR3 nucleotides are TGTGCCAGCAGGCTGCGGGAGGACGACACCGGGGAGCTGTTTTTT. Its protein is CASRLREDDTGELFF.